This TCR beta chain was obtained from a study of glioma-infiltrating T cells after dendritic cell vaccination. Overall study context: Patients received three intradermal dendritic cell vaccine injections at biweekly intervals.

CDR3 length: 14 amino acids. Deletions cut 5 bases from V and 6 bases from J, with 14 bases between. Germline V gene data show CDR1 as SGHVS and CDR2 as FNYEAQ. Assay used: immunoSEQ multiplex PCR; TCRdb lists only in-frame clones, some missing. The sample lists about 92,000 clones, around 84% seen once, with approximately 14% in the top ten. The chain is built from TRBV7-6 and TRBJ1-3; D perhaps matches TRBD1 (5 bases). The sequencing used blood, collected before dendritic cell vaccination. The sequence derives from a human donor with glioblastoma. DNA for the CDR3: TGTGCCAGCAGCGACACCGGGACTGCAAACACCATATATTTT. This codes for CASSDTGTANTIYF.